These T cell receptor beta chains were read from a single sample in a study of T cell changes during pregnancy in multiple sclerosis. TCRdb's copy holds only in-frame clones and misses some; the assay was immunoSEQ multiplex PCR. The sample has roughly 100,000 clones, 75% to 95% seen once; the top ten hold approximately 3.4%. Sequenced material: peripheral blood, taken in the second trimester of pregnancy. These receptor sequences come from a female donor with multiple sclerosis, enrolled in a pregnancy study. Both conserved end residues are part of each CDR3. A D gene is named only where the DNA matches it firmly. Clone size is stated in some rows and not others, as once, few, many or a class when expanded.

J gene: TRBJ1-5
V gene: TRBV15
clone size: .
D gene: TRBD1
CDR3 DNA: TGTGCCACCAGCAGAGATACAGGGGGGAATCAGCCCCAGCATTTT
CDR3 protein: CATSRDTGGNQPQHF

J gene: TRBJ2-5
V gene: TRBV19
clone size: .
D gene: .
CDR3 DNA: TGTGCCAGTAGTATAGACAGGGGTATAGAAAAGACCCAGTACTTC
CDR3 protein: CASSIDRGIEKTQYF

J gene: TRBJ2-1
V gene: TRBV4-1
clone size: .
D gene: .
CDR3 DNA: TGCGCCAGCAGCCTTTTTATCGGTAATGAGCAGTTCTTC
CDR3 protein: CASSLFIGNEQFF

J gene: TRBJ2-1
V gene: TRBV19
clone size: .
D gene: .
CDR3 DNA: TGTGCCAGTAGTAGAGAAGGCGGGTACAATGAGCAGTTCTTC
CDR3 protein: CASSREGGYNEQFF

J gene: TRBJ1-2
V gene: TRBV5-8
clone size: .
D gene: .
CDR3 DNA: TGTGCCAGCAGCTTCGTCAGACTAAGAGCTAACTATGGCTACACCTTC
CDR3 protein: CASSFVRLRANYGYTF

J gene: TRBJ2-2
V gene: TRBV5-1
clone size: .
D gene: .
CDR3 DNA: TGCGCCAGCAGCTTGGCGGGTAGCGGTAACACCGGGGAGCTGTTTTTT
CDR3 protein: CASSLAGSGNTGELFF

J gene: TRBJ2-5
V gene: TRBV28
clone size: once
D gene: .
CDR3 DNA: TGTGCCAGCAGTTTATGGACACGGGGTCGCGCAGAGACCCAGTACTTC
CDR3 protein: CASSLWTRGRAETQYF

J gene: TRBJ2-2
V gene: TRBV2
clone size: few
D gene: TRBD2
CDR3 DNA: TGTGCCAGCAGTGACCCTCTGACTAGCGGGAGGGTACACACCGGGGAGCTGTTTTTT
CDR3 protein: CASSDPLTSGRVHTGELFF

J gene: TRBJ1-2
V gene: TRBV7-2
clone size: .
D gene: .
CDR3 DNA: TGTGCCAGCATCCCCTGGGGCAGATTCTATGGCTACACCTTC
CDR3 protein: CASIPWGRFYGYTF

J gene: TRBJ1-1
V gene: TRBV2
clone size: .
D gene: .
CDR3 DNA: TGTGCCAGCCAGATTGGGGCCCTAGGAGCTTTCTTT
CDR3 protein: CASQIGALGAFF

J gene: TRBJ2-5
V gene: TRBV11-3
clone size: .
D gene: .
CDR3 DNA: TGTGCCAGCAGCTCGGAGTGGGGCGAGACCCAGTACTTC
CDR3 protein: CASSSEWGETQYF

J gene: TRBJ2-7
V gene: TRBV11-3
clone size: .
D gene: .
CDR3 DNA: TGTGCCAGCAGCTTAGATAGTGGAGACGAGCAGTACTTC
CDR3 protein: CASSLDSGDEQYF

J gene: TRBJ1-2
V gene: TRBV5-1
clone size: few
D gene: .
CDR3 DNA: TGCGCCAGCAGCTTGGAATCAGGGCTAACTGGCTACACCTTC
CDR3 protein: CASSLESGLTGYTF

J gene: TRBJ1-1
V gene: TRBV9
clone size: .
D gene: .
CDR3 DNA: TGTGCCAGCAGCGTAGTCGGGAGTACTAACACTGAAGCTTTCTTT
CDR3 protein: CASSVVGSTNTEAFF

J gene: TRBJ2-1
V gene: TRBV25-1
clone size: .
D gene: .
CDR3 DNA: TGTGCCAGCAGTGAATATTCGGGGGAGTATGAGCAGTTCTTC
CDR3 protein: CASSEYSGEYEQFF

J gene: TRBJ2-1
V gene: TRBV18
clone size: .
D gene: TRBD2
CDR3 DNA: TGTGCCAGCTCACCAGAACTAGCGGGAGTTAATGAGCAGTTCTTC
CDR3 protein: CASSPELAGVNEQFF

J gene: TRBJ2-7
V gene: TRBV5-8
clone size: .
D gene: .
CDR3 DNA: TGTGCCAGCAGCTTGGCCGTCGAGCAGTACTTC
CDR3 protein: CASSLAVEQYF

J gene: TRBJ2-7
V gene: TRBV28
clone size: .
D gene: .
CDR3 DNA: TGTGCCAGCAGCCACACAGGCTCCTACGAGCAGTACTTC
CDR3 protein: CASSHTGSYEQYF

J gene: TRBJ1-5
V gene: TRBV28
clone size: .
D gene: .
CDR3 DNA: TGTGCCAGCAGTTTATGGGCGGGGTCTCAGCCCCAGCATTTT
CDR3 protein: CASSLWAGSQPQHF

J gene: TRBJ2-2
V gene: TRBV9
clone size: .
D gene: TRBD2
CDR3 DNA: TGTGCCAGCAGCACTCAAGCGGGATATAGAACCGGGGAGCTGTTTTTT
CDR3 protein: CASSTQAGYRTGELFF

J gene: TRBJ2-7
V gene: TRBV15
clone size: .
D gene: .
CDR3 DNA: TGTGCCACCAGCCCTCTGTTAACTACTCCCGACTACGAGCAGTACTTC
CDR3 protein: CATSPLLTTPDYEQYF

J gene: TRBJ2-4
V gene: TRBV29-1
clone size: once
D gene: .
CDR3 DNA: TGCAGCGTTACAGGAGAGCTAGCCAAAAACATTCAGTACTTC
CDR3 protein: CSVTGELAKNIQYF

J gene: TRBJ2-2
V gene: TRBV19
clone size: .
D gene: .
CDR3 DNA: TGTGCCAGTAGTGCCCCACTAGCCCCCGGGGAGCTGTTTTTT
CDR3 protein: CASSAPLAPGELFF

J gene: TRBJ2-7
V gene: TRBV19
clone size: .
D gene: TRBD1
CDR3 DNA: TGTGCCAGTAGTACAGGGGGCCACGAGCAGTACTTC
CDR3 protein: CASSTGGHEQYF

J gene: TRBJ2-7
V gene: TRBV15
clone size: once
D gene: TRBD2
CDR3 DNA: TGTGCCACCAGCCGAGGTGGCGGGAGCTCCTACGAGCAGTACTTC
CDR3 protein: CATSRGGGSSYEQYF

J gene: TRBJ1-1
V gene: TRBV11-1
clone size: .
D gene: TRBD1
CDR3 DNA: TGTGCCAGCAGCCCTAGTCCCGGGACAGGGTACACTGAAGCTTTCTTT
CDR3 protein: CASSPSPGTGYTEAFF

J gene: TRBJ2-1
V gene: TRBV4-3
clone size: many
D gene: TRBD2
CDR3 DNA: TGCGCCAGCAGCCAAGATTCGGGCGGGAGCCCCTACAATGAGCAGTTCTTC
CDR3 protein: CASSQDSGGSPYNEQFF

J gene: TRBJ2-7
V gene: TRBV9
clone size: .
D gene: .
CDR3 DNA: TGTGCCAGCAGCGTAGTCCCAGGTAACTACGAGCAGTACTTC
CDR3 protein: CASSVVPGNYEQYF

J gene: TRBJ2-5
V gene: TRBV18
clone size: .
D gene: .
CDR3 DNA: TGTGCCAGCTCACCAGTTCCGGGACAACCGTTGCAAGAGACCCAGTACTTC
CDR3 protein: CASSPVPGQPLQETQYF

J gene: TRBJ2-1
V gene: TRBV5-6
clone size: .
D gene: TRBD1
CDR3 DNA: TGTGCCAGCAGCCCACAGGGGGCCCATGAGCAGTTCTTC
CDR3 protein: CASSPQGAHEQFF

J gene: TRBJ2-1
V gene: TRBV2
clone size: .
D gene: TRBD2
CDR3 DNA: TGTGCCAGCAGTGATCGGGGACTAGCGGGAACTGAGCAGTTCTTC
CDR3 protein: CASSDRGLAGTEQFF

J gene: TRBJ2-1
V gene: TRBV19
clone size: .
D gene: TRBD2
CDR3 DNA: TGTGCCACCCAAACAATAGCGGGAGGGCCGAGAAATGAGCAGTTCTTC
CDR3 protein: CATQTIAGGPRNEQFF

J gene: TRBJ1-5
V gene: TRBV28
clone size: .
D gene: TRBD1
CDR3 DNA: TGTGCCAGCAGTTTAGCAGGGGGCATTTATCAGCCCCAGCATTTT
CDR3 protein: CASSLAGGIYQPQHF

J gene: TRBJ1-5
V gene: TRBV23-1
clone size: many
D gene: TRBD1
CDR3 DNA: TGCGCCAGCAGTCGCACAGGGGGCAAGCAGCCCCAGCATTTT
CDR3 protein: CASSRTGGKQPQHF

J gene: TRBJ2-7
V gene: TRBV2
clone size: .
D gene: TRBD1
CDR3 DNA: TGTGCCAGCAGTTCCGGGACAGGGAGGGGGCAGTACTTC
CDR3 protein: CASSSGTGRGQYF

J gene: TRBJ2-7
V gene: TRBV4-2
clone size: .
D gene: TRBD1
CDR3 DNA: TGTGCCAGCAGCGTGACAGGGGGCTTGGGGGAGCAGTACTTC
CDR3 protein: CASSVTGGLGEQYF

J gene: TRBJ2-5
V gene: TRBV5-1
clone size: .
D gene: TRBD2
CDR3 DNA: TGCGCCAGCAGGACTAGCGGGAGTGGAGAGACCCAGTACTTC
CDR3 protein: CASRTSGSGETQYF

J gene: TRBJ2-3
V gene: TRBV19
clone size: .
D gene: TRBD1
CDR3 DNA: TGTGCCAGTACCCCAAGGGACAGGGAAGATACGCAGTATTTT
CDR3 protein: CASTPRDREDTQYF

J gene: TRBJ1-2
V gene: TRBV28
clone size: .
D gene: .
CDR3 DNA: TGTGCCAGCAGTTTAGGAGAAGGTCGGGGGGCTCGGCATGGCTACACCTTC
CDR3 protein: CASSLGEGRGARHGYTF

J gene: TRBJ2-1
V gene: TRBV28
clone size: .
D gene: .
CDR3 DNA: TGTGCCAGCAGTTTAGGGACAACTCGAGCCTACAATGAGCAGTTCTTC
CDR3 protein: CASSLGTTRAYNEQFF

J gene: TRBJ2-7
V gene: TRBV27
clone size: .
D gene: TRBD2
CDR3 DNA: TGTGCCAGCAGAATAACTAGCGGTACAACCTACGAGCAGTACTTC
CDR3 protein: CASRITSGTTYEQYF

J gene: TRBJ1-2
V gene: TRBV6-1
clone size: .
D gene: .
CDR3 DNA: TGTGCCAGCAGTGAACGGTCAAACCCCATTCGTAATGGCTACACCTTC
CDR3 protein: CASSERSNPIRNGYTF

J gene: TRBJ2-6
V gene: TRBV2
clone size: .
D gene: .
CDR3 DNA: TGTGCCAGCAGTGATTGGAGCTCTGGGGCCAACGTCCTGACTTTC
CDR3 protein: CASSDWSSGANVLTF

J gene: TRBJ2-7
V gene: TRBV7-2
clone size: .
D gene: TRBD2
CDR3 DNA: TGTGCCAGCAGCTTATTCACGGCGGGAGGTACCTACGAGCAGTACTTC
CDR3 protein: CASSLFTAGGTYEQYF

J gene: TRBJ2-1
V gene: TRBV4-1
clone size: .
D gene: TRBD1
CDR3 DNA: TGCGCCAGCAGCCAAGATTGGACAGGCCATCAAGTTCAGTTCTTC
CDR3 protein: CASSQDWTGHQVQFF

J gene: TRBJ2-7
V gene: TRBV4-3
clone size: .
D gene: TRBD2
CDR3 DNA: TGCGCCAGCAGCCAAGATGTAGCGGGAGAGTTCCTAGGAGAGCAGTACTTC
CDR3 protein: CASSQDVAGEFLGEQYF